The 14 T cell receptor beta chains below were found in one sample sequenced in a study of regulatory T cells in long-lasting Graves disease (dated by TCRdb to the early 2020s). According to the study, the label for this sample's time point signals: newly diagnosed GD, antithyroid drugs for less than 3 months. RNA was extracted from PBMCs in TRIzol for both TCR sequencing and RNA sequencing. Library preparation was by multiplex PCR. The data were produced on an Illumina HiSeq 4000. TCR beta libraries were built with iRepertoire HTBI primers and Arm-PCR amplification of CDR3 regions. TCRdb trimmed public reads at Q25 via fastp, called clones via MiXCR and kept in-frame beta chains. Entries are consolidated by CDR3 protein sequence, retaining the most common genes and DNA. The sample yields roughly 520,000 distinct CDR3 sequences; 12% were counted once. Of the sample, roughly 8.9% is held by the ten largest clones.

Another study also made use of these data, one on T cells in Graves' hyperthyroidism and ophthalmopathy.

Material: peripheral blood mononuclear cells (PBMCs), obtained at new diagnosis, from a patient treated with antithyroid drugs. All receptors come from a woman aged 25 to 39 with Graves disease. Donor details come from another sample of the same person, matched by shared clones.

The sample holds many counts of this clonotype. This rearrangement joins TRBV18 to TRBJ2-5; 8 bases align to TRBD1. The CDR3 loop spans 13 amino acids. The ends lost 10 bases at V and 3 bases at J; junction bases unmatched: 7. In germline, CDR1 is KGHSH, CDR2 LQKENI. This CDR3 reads CATSGQEKETQYF. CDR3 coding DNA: TGTGCCACCTCGGGACAGGAAAAAGAGACCCAGTACTTC.

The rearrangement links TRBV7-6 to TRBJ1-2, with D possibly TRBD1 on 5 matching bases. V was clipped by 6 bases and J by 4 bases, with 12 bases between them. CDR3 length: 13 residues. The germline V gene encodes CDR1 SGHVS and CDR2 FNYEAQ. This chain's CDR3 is CASRSDDSYGYTF. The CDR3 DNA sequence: TGTGCCAGCAGGTCAGATGACAGCTATGGCTACACCTTC.

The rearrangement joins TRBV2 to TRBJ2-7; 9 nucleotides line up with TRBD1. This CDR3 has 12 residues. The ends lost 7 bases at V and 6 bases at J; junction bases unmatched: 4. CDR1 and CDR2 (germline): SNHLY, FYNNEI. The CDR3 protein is CASTVQGAEQYF. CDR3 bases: TGTGCCAGCACCGTACAGGGGGCCGAGCAGTACTTC.

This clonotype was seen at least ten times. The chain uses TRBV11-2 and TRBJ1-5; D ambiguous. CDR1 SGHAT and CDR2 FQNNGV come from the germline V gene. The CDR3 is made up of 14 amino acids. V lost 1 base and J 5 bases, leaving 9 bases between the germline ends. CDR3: CASSLGPRYQPQHF. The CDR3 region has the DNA TGTGCCAGCAGCTTAGGGCCTCGCTATCAGCCCCAGCATTTT.

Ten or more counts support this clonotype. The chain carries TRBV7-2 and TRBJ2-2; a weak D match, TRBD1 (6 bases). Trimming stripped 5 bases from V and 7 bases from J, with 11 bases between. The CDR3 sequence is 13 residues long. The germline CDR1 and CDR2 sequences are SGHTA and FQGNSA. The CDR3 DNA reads TGTGCCAGCAGCGGTTACAGGGTCGGGGAGCTGTTTTTT. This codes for CASSGYRVGELFF.

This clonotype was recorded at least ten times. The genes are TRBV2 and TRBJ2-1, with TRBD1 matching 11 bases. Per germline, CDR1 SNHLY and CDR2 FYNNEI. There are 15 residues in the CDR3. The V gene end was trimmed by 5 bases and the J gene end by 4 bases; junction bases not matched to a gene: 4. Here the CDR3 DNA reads TGTGCCAGCAGTCTGGACAGGGGGCCTTACAATGAGCAGTTCTTC. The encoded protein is CASSLDRGPYNEQFF.

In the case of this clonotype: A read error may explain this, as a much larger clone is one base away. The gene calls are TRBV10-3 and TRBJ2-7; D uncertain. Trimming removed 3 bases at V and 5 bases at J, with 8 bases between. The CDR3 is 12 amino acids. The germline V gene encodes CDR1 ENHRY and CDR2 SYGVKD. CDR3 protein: CAISDSRNEQYF. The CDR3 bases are TGTGCCATCAGTGACAGCAGGAACGAGCAGTACTTC.

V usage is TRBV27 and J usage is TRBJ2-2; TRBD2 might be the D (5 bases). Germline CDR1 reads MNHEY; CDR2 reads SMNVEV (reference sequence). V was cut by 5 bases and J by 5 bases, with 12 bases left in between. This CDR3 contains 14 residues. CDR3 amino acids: CASSEHGVTGELFF. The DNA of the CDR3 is TGTGCCAGCAGTGAACACGGGGTAACCGGGGAGCTGTTTTTT.

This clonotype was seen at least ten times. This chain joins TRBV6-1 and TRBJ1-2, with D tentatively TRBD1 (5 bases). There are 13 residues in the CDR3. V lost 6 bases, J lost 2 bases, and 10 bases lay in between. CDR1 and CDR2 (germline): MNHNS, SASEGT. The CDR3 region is CASRTDGNYGYTF. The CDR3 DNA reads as TGTGCCAGCAGGACAGACGGGAACTATGGCTACACCTTC.

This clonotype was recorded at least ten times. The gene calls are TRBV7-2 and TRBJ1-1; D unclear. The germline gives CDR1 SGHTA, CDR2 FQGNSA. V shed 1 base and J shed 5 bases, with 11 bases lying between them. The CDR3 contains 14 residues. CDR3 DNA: TGTGCCAGCAGCTTAGGACGGTGGGCTACTGAAGCTTTCTTT. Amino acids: CASSLGRWATEAFF.

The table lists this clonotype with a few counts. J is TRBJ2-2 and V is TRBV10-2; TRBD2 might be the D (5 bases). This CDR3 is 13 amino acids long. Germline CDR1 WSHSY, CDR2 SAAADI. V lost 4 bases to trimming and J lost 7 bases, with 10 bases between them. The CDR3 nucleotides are TGCGCCAGCAGTGTTCGGGGTAGCGGGGAGCTGTTTTTT. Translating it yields CASSVRGSGELFF.

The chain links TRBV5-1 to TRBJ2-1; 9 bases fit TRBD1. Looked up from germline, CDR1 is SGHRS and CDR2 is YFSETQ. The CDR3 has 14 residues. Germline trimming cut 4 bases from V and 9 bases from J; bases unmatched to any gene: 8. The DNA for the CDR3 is TGCGCCAGCAGCACGGGACAGGGTGATCGTGAGCAGTTCTTC. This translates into CASSTGQGDREQFF.

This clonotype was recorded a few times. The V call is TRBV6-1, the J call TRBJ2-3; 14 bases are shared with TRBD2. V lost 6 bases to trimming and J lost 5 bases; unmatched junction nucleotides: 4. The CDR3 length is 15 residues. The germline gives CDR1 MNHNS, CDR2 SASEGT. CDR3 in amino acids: CASRGLAGGRDTQYF. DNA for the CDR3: TGTGCCAGCAGAGGACTAGCGGGAGGTAGAGATACGCAGTATTTT.

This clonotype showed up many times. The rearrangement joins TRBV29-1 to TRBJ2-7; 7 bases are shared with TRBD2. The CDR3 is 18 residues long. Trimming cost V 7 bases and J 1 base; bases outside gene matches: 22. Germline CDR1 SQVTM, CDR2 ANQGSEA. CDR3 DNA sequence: TGCAGCGCCTCGCCAACTTGGGGAGGGAGCAAGGGATCCTACGAGCAGTACTTC. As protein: CSASPTWGGSKGSYEQYF.